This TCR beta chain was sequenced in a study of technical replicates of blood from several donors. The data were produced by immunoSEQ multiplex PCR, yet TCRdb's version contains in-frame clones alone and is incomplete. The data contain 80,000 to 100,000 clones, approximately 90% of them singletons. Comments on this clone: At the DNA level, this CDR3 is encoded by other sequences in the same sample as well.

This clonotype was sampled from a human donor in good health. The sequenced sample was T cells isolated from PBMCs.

In DNA, the CDR3 is TGCGCCAGCAGCCATCCAGGGGACACTGAAGCTTTCTTT. It yields the protein CASSHPGDTEAFF. V is TRBV4-1 and J is TRBJ1-1, with D tentatively TRBD1 (6 bases). CDR1 and CDR2 (germline): MGHRA, YSYEKL. This CDR3 is 13 amino acids long. V lost 3 bases and J 3 bases, leaving 8 bases between the germline ends.